A single sample is the source of the 15 T cell receptor beta chains below, sequenced in a study of neurological immune-mediated disorders. A single record per CDR3 protein comes from TCRdb applying MiXCR to the 5' RACE reads. The data hold 130,000 or so distinct CDR3 sequences, with roughly 3.2% observed a single time. Sequenced sample: PBMCs. These receptors all stem from a woman in her thirties with multiple sclerosis.

This clonotype was found many times. V gene TRBV5-1 combines with J gene TRBJ2-3, with D uncertain. The V end lost 2 bases, the J end lost 2 bases, and 6 bases lay between the germline ends. The CDR3 covers 13 residues. CDR1 is SGHRS, CDR2 YFSETQ, per germline. The DNA of the CDR3 is TGCGCCAGCAGCTTAGGAGCCACAGATACGCAGTATTTT. It codes for CASSLGATDTQYF.

In its sample, this clonotype was seen many times. The V and J genes are TRBV7-9 and TRBJ1-1; D remains unclear. Germline loops: CDR1 SEHNR, CDR2 FQNEAQ (reference sequence). The CDR3 loop spans 13 amino acids. V gave up 1 base and J gave up 5 bases, with 8 bases separating them. The CDR3 sequence is CASSLGEITEAFF. DNA for the CDR3: TGTGCCAGCAGCTTAGGAGAGATTACTGAAGCTTTCTTT.

This clonotype was recorded at least ten times. The rearrangement joins TRBV20-1 to TRBJ2-7; D unclear. Trimming shortened V by 0 bases and J by 7 bases, and 22 bases separated the two germline ends. Germline V CDR1 and CDR2: DFQATT, SNEGSKA (reference sequence). The CDR3 is 16 residues long. CDR3 nucleotides: TGCAGTGCTAGAGATGGTCAGGTGCCTTTGGGGTATGAGCAGTACTTC. Translation: CSARDGQVPLGYEQYF.

In its sample, this clonotype was seen many times. The J gene is TRBJ2-5, the V gene TRBV5-1; TRBD1 agrees at 8 bases. The CDR3 totals 15 residues. V dropped 4 bases and J dropped 1; count of bases not matched to a gene: 6. Germline V gives CDR1 SGHRS, CDR2 YFSETQ. The CDR3 reads CASSPDRVGQETQYF. CDR3 sequence (DNA): TGCGCCAGCAGCCCGGACAGGGTAGGCCAAGAGACCCAGTACTTC.

The rearrangement joins TRBV28 to TRBJ2-2, with 10 bases that match TRBD1. The CDR3 contains 16 residues. With 5 bases clipped from V and 2 bases from J, the junction kept 5 bases outside the gene matches. In germline, CDR1 is MDHEN, CDR2 SYDVKM. The CDR3 coding sequence is TGTGCCAGCAGTGTTCGACAGGGGGCCAACACCGGGGAGCTGTTTTTT. Translated, it gives CASSVRQGANTGELFF.

This clonotype was counted at least ten times. The chain combines TRBV6-5 with TRBJ2-3; D is possibly TRBD1 or TRBD2 (5 bases each). The CDR3 covers 16 residues. V lost 6 bases and J 0 bases, leaving 16 bases between the germline ends. Germline lookup yields CDR1 MNHEY and CDR2 SVGAGI. The CDR3 protein is CASRSIGDVSTDTQYF. CDR3 DNA sequence: TGTGCCAGCAGGAGCATAGGGGACGTTAGCACAGATACGCAGTATTTT.

This clonotype was recorded many times. The CDR3: CASSFSDRATGELFF. The DNA of the CDR3 is TGTGCCAGCAGTTTTTCCGACAGGGCAACCGGGGAGCTGTTTTTT. The gene calls are TRBV28 and TRBJ2-2, with 7 bases aligning to TRBD1. V gave up 3 bases and J gave up 5 bases; unmatched junction bases: 6. Germline lookup yields CDR1 MDHEN and CDR2 SYDVKM. The CDR3 contains 15 residues. The full variable domain, rest sourced from reference TRBV28 and TRBJ2-2, is DVKVTQSSRYLVKRTGEKVFLECVQDMDHENMFWYRQDPGLGLRLIYFSYDVKMKEKGDIPEGYSVSREKKERFSLILESASTNQTSMYLCASSFSDRATGELFFGEGSRLTVL.

This clonotype was seen at least ten times. This sequence joins TRBV27 and TRBJ1-1; no reliable D call. The CDR3 is made up of 11 amino acids. Germline V CDR1 and CDR2: MNHEY, SMNVEV (reference sequence). The V and J ends lost 11 bases and 1 base respectively, with 8 bases between them. The CDR3 loop is CAVWGNTEAFF. The CDR3 coding sequence is TGTGCCGTCTGGGGGAACACTGAAGCTTTCTTT.

This clonotype was detected many times. The chain carries TRBV12-3 or TRBV12-4 and TRBJ1-5; D gene uncertain. Trimming removed 6 bases from V and 7 bases from J, with 16 bases in between. The CDR3 is 14 residues long. CDR3 amino acids: CASSPDVPEQPQHF. CDR3 in DNA: TGTGCCAGCAGCCCTGACGTACCCGAGCAGCCCCAGCATTTT.

This clonotype came up many times. The rearrangement links TRBV7-2 to TRBJ1-5; unclear D gene. Trimming removed 1 base at V and 3 bases at J, with 10 bases between. The CDR3 spans 15 residues. The germline V gene has CDR1 SGHTA and CDR2 FQGNSA. CDR3 sequence: CASSLGPILNQPQHF. CDR3 DNA: TGTGCCAGCAGCTTAGGACCCATCCTCAATCAGCCCCAGCATTTT.

This clonotype was counted many times. The chain carries TRBV20-1 and TRBJ2-1, with unresolved D. With 5 bases removed from V and 7 bases from J, the gap between germline ends came to 9 bases. The V gene's germline CDR1 is DFQATT and CDR2 SNEGSKA (reference sequence). This CDR3 contains 11 residues. The CDR3 region is CSAYQWNEQFF. The CDR3 DNA follows: TGCAGTGCTTATCAGTGGAATGAGCAGTTCTTC.

This clonotype was observed many times. The chain carries TRBV12-3 or TRBV12-4 and TRBJ2-3; 14 bases are a match to TRBD2. This CDR3 region has 19 residues. The V gene end was trimmed by 3 bases and the J gene end by 0 bases; junction bases not matched to a gene: 8. CDR3 nucleotides: TGTGCCAGCAGTTTTCGGGGGACTAGCGGGAGTTGGAGCACAGATACGCAGTATTTT. Encoded protein: CASSFRGTSGSWSTDTQYF.

This clonotype came up many times. The chain joins TRBV20-1 to TRBJ2-7; D not resolved. Germline V CDR1 and CDR2: DFQATT, SNEGSKA (reference sequence). V gave up 6 bases and J gave up 3 bases, with 12 bases separating them. The CDR3 has 12 residues. The CDR3 protein is CSAGVENYEQYF. The CDR3 DNA sequence: TGCAGTGCCGGCGTAGAAAACTACGAGCAGTACTTC.

This clonotype has at least ten counts. The chain carries TRBV20-1 and TRBJ1-1, with 9 bases aligning to TRBD1. V shed 2 bases, J shed 4 bases, and the junction held 5 bases outside the gene matches. The CDR3 covers 14 residues. Germline V gene lookup returns CDR1 DFQATT and CDR2 SNEGSKA (reference sequence). The CDR3 nucleotides are TGCAGTGCTAGAAGGGGACAGGGCATCACTGAAGCTTTCTTT. Translation: CSARRGQGITEAFF.

This clonotype was seen repeatedly, ten times or more. CDR3 amino acids: CASRRVANTEAFF. CDR3 sequence (DNA): TGTGCCAGCCGCAGGGTGGCGAACACTGAAGCTTTCTTT. The chain employs TRBV12-3 or TRBV12-4 and TRBJ1-1, with D possibly matching TRBD1 (5 bases). V lost 8 bases, J lost 1 base, and 11 bases lay in between. The CDR3 extends over 13 amino acids.